This TCR beta chain was found in a study of blood T cell repertoires in COVID-19. Study details: Sample material is recorded as cDNA or gDNA derived from T cells, B-cell-depleted T cells, or PBMCs.

Germline V gene lookup returns CDR1 LNHNV and CDR2 YYDKDF (reference sequence). V was pared by 8 bases and J by 4 bases, with 25 bases of the junction left unmatched. The CDR3 consists of 20 residues. Study processing details: Cell counts per sample came from amplifying reference gene primers. Here immunoSEQ multiplex PCR was the method, and the copy in TCRdb shows in-frame clones only, minus some. The V and J calls and the clone size are those of that table, but D and trimming were determined from the DNA. This repertoire shows fewer than 350,000 clones, 80% to 90% found once; its top ten account for roughly 4.2%. The cohort comprised adults aged 18 to 89 years residing in under 30 US areas.

The V call is TRBV15, the J call TRBJ2-7; 11 bases are a match to TRBD2. This receptor was identified in a woman between 40 and 55 years old with acute COVID-19. The sequenced sample was PBMCs or T cells enriched from blood (not recorded which). The CDR3 DNA is TGTGCCACCCCCCCAAGGGATAGGTTAGGACTAGCGGGTACAAGTTACGAGCAGTACTTC. Its translation: CATPPRDRLGLAGTSYEQYF.